Listed below are T cell receptor beta chains from one sample, sequenced in a study of neurological immune-mediated disorders. TCRdb re-called the 5' RACE reads with MiXCR, one entry per CDR3 protein. The sample lists roughly 21,000 distinct CDR3 sequences, around 16% occurring once. Sequenced sample: CD8+ T cells from blood. All receptors come from a young woman with multiple sclerosis. The CDR3 runs from the conserved cysteine through the conserved F or W. The order of the fields is D gene, J gene, clone size, V gene, CDR3 protein, CDR3 DNA. D genes are given only for firm matches. Size is omitted from some rows. Given values are once, few, many or a class for expanded clones.

D gene: NA; J gene: TRBJ2-7; clone size: many; V gene: TRBV5-6; CDR3 protein: CASSLTLRENSYEQYF; CDR3 DNA: TGTGCCAGCAGCTTGACTCTCAGGGAAAACTCCTACGAGCAGTACTTC
D gene: TRBD1; J gene: TRBJ2-2; clone size: few; V gene: TRBV19; CDR3 protein: CASSLIPVGQGAIGELFF; CDR3 DNA: TGTGCCAGTAGCCTCATCCCGGTGGGACAGGGGGCTATCGGGGAGCTGTTTTTT
D gene: NA; J gene: TRBJ1-1; clone size: NA; V gene: TRBV6-2/TRBV6-3; CDR3 protein: CASSYGGMNTEAFF; CDR3 DNA: TGTGCCAGCAGTTACGGGGGAATGAACACTGAAGCTTTCTTT
D gene: NA; J gene: TRBJ2-3; clone size: many; V gene: TRBV12-3/TRBV12-4; CDR3 protein: CASSLETALGTDTQYF; CDR3 DNA: TGTGCCAGCAGTTTAGAGACAGCTTTAGGCACAGATACGCAGTATTTT
D gene: NA; J gene: TRBJ2-6; clone size: many; V gene: TRBV27; CDR3 protein: CASSQQGTGANVLTF; CDR3 DNA: TGTGCCAGCAGCCAACAGGGAACTGGGGCCAACGTCCTGACTTTC
D gene: NA; J gene: TRBJ2-3; clone size: NA; V gene: TRBV4-3; CDR3 protein: CASSQDVGFNTQYF; CDR3 DNA: TGCGCCAGCAGCCAAGATGTAGGTTTCAATACGCAGTATTTT
D gene: NA; J gene: TRBJ2-2; clone size: many; V gene: TRBV27; CDR3 protein: CASSTGRGTGELFF; CDR3 DNA: TGTGCCAGCAGTACAGGACGCGGCACCGGGGAGCTGTTTTTT
D gene: TRBD1; J gene: TRBJ1-2; clone size: many; V gene: TRBV7-8; CDR3 protein: CASSKNPPGQGNGYTF; CDR3 DNA: TGTGCCAGCAGCAAAAACCCACCGGGACAGGGAAATGGCTACACCTTC
D gene: NA; J gene: TRBJ1-1; clone size: many; V gene: TRBV4-1; CDR3 protein: CASSRGTGTEAFF; CDR3 DNA: TGCGCCAGCAGCCGGGGGACGGGCACTGAAGCTTTCTTT
D gene: NA; J gene: TRBJ2-1; clone size: medium-sized; V gene: TRBV4-1; CDR3 protein: CASSQGDNEQFF; CDR3 DNA: TGCGCCAGCAGCCAAGGAGACAATGAGCAGTTCTTC
D gene: TRBD2; J gene: TRBJ2-1; clone size: many; V gene: TRBV6-2/TRBV6-3; CDR3 protein: CASSNPGLPLWNEQFF; CDR3 DNA: TGTGCCAGCAGTAACCCGGGACTACCCCTCTGGAATGAGCAGTTCTTC
D gene: NA; J gene: TRBJ1-5; clone size: many; V gene: TRBV7-8; CDR3 protein: CASSALKTVWQPQHF; CDR3 DNA: TGTGCCAGCAGCGCCCTTAAAACCGTATGGCAGCCCCAGCATTTT
D gene: NA; J gene: TRBJ2-7; clone size: medium-sized; V gene: TRBV7-2; CDR3 protein: CASSFGTVYEQYF; CDR3 DNA: TGTGCCAGCAGCTTCGGGACGGTCTACGAGCAGTACTTC
D gene: TRBD1; J gene: TRBJ2-1; clone size: many; V gene: TRBV7-9; CDR3 protein: CASSLMGQTFGEQFF; CDR3 DNA: TGTGCCAGCAGCTTAATGGGACAGACTTTCGGTGAGCAGTTCTTC
D gene: NA; J gene: TRBJ2-3; clone size: many; V gene: TRBV20-1; CDR3 protein: CSARDHRADTQYF; CDR3 DNA: TGCAGTGCTAGAGATCACAGGGCAGATACGCAGTATTTT
D gene: TRBD1; J gene: TRBJ2-6; clone size: many; V gene: TRBV2; CDR3 protein: CANSRRDRFSGANVLTF; CDR3 DNA: TGTGCCAACAGTCGGCGGGACAGGTTTTCTGGGGCCAACGTCCTGACTTTC
D gene: NA; J gene: TRBJ1-4; clone size: many; V gene: TRBV27; CDR3 protein: CASSRAGRQHEKLFF; CDR3 DNA: TGTGCCAGCAGTAGGGCCGGCAGGCAGCATGAAAAACTGTTTTTT
D gene: TRBD2; J gene: TRBJ2-1; clone size: many; V gene: TRBV7-9; CDR3 protein: CASSLRRGADGEQFF; CDR3 DNA: TGTGCCAGCAGCCTTCGGCGGGGGGCTGACGGTGAGCAGTTCTTC
D gene: TRBD1; J gene: TRBJ1-2; clone size: many; V gene: TRBV12-3/TRBV12-4; CDR3 protein: CASSSRDSGVDGYTF; CDR3 DNA: TGTGCCAGCAGTTCCCGGGACAGCGGAGTAGATGGCTACACCTTC
D gene: NA; J gene: TRBJ1-1; clone size: many; V gene: TRBV6-5; CDR3 protein: CASSYKGGNTEAFF; CDR3 DNA: TGTGCCAGCAGTTACAAGGGGGGAAACACTGAAGCTTTCTTT
D gene: NA; J gene: TRBJ1-1; clone size: many; V gene: TRBV20-1; CDR3 protein: CSARDIGTSNTEAFF; CDR3 DNA: TGCAGTGCTAGAGATATCGGGACCTCTAACACTGAAGCTTTCTTT
D gene: NA; J gene: TRBJ2-7; clone size: few; V gene: TRBV14; CDR3 protein: CASSQTGDPSYEQYF; CDR3 DNA: TGTGCCAGCAGCCAAACTGGGGACCCATCCTACGAGCAGTACTTC
D gene: NA; J gene: TRBJ1-5; clone size: many; V gene: TRBV20-1; CDR3 protein: CSAQALLNQPQHF; CDR3 DNA: TGCAGTGCCCAGGCCCTCCTCAATCAGCCCCAGCATTTT
D gene: NA; J gene: TRBJ2-1; clone size: many; V gene: TRBV18; CDR3 protein: CASSPWRGPSSYNEQFF; CDR3 DNA: TGTGCCAGCTCACCATGGCGGGGGCCTTCGTCCTACAATGAGCAGTTCTTC
D gene: TRBD1; J gene: TRBJ2-2; clone size: NA; V gene: TRBV7-7; CDR3 protein: CASSGGQGNTGELFF; CDR3 DNA: TGTGCTAGCAGCGGAGGACAGGGTAACACCGGGGAGCTGTTTTTT
D gene: NA; J gene: TRBJ2-1; clone size: NA; V gene: TRBV24-1; CDR3 protein: CATSDWDNEQFF; CDR3 DNA: TGTGCCACCAGTGATTGGGACAATGAGCAGTTCTTC
D gene: NA; J gene: TRBJ2-3; clone size: many; V gene: TRBV7-2; CDR3 protein: CASSLIAGWGTQYF; CDR3 DNA: TGTGCCAGCAGCTTAATCGCGGGGTGGGGGACGCAGTATTTT
D gene: TRBD2; J gene: TRBJ2-1; clone size: few; V gene: TRBV7-2; CDR3 protein: CASSPGLVNEQFF; CDR3 DNA: TGTGCCAGCAGCCCCGGACTAGTCAATGAGCAGTTCTTC
D gene: NA; J gene: TRBJ1-1; clone size: many; V gene: TRBV28; CDR3 protein: CASSFRGLTEAFF; CDR3 DNA: TGTGCCAGCAGTTTTCGAGGTTTGACTGAAGCTTTCTTT
D gene: NA; J gene: TRBJ2-1; clone size: many; V gene: TRBV21-1; CDR3 protein: CASSISKREYNEQFF; CDR3 DNA: TGTGCCAGCAGCATCTCGAAAAGAGAGTACAATGAGCAGTTCTTC
D gene: NA; J gene: TRBJ1-5; clone size: many; V gene: TRBV12-3/TRBV12-4; CDR3 protein: CASSPSPGDPNQPQHF; CDR3 DNA: TGTGCCAGCAGTCCCAGCCCCGGGGACCCTAATCAGCCCCAGCATTTT
D gene: NA; J gene: TRBJ1-2; clone size: NA; V gene: TRBV5-5; CDR3 protein: CASSWDGSGGYTF; CDR3 DNA: TGTGCCAGCAGCTGGGACGGAAGTGGAGGCTACACCTTC
D gene: TRBD2; J gene: TRBJ2-1; clone size: many; V gene: TRBV20-1; CDR3 protein: CSARASGRVANEQFF; CDR3 DNA: TGCAGTGCCAGGGCTAGCGGGAGGGTGGCCAATGAGCAGTTCTTC
D gene: TRBD1; J gene: TRBJ1-1; clone size: many; V gene: TRBV7-9; CDR3 protein: CASSRTGPMNTEAFF; CDR3 DNA: TGTGCCAGCAGCCGGACAGGCCCCATGAACACTGAAGCTTTCTTT
D gene: NA; J gene: TRBJ1-2; clone size: medium-sized; V gene: TRBV29-1; CDR3 protein: CSVKKGLDYGYTF; CDR3 DNA: TGCAGCGTTAAGAAGGGCTTAGACTATGGCTACACCTTC
D gene: NA; J gene: TRBJ1-2; clone size: many; V gene: TRBV5-6; CDR3 protein: CASSLNREVDGYTF; CDR3 DNA: TGTGCCAGCAGCTTAAACAGGGAAGTAGATGGCTACACCTTC
D gene: TRBD1; J gene: TRBJ2-1; clone size: many; V gene: TRBV5-5; CDR3 protein: CASSDNPGQGAKFF; CDR3 DNA: TGTGCCAGCAGCGATAATCCGGGACAGGGGGCAAAGTTCTTC
D gene: NA; J gene: TRBJ1-1; clone size: many; V gene: TRBV10-3; CDR3 protein: CAISDQRGWTEAFF; CDR3 DNA: TGTGCCATCAGTGACCAAAGGGGTTGGACTGAAGCTTTCTTT
D gene: TRBD1; J gene: TRBJ2-3; clone size: NA; V gene: TRBV20-1; CDR3 protein: CSAPVRDRGHTDTQYF; CDR3 DNA: TGCAGTGCCCCGGTTAGGGACAGGGGGCACACAGATACGCAGTATTTT
D gene: NA; J gene: TRBJ1-5; clone size: many; V gene: TRBV5-5; CDR3 protein: CASSPGGSPGSNQPQHF; CDR3 DNA: TGTGCCAGCAGCCCCGGCGGCAGTCCCGGGAGCAATCAGCCCCAGCATTTT
D gene: TRBD2; J gene: TRBJ2-1; clone size: many; V gene: TRBV6-5; CDR3 protein: CASSLAGEGYNEQFF; CDR3 DNA: TGTGCCAGCAGTTTAGCGGGAGAAGGGTACAATGAGCAGTTCTTC
D gene: NA; J gene: TRBJ1-1; clone size: many; V gene: TRBV28; CDR3 protein: CASSFMLNTEAFF; CDR3 DNA: TGTGCCAGCAGTTTTATGCTGAACACTGAAGCTTTCTTT
D gene: TRBD1; J gene: TRBJ1-4; clone size: many; V gene: TRBV5-5; CDR3 protein: CASSFQDRANEKLFF; CDR3 DNA: TGTGCCAGCAGCTTTCAGGACAGGGCTAATGAAAAACTGTTTTTT
D gene: NA; J gene: TRBJ2-3; clone size: many; V gene: TRBV6-5; CDR3 protein: CASSGGGPTDTQYF; CDR3 DNA: TGTGCCAGCAGTGGGGGGGGGCCCACAGATACGCAGTATTTT
D gene: NA; J gene: TRBJ2-5; clone size: many; V gene: TRBV12-3/TRBV12-4; CDR3 protein: CASSLYRYQETQYF; CDR3 DNA: TGTGCCAGCAGTTTGTACCGGTACCAAGAGACCCAGTACTTC
D gene: NA; J gene: TRBJ2-2; clone size: many; V gene: TRBV5-6; CDR3 protein: CASSNRVGLAGELFF; CDR3 DNA: TGTGCCAGCAGCAACAGGGTCGGTTTGGCCGGGGAGCTGTTTTTT
D gene: TRBD2; J gene: TRBJ2-5; clone size: many; V gene: TRBV29-1; CDR3 protein: CSVELAGEYQETQYF; CDR3 DNA: TGCAGCGTTGAACTAGCGGGGGAGTACCAAGAGACCCAGTACTTC
D gene: NA; J gene: TRBJ1-2; clone size: many; V gene: TRBV5-5; CDR3 protein: CASSLVLGFAINYGYTF; CDR3 DNA: TGTGCCAGCAGCTTGGTACTGGGATTCGCCATTAACTATGGCTACACCTTC
D gene: NA; J gene: TRBJ1-1; clone size: many; V gene: TRBV20-1; CDR3 protein: CSVERNTEAFF; CDR3 DNA: TGCAGTGTAGAACGGAACACTGAAGCTTTCTTT
D gene: NA; J gene: TRBJ2-5; clone size: many; V gene: TRBV7-9; CDR3 protein: CASSPSGTQYF; CDR3 DNA: TGTGCCAGCAGCCCCAGTGGGACCCAGTACTTC
D gene: NA; J gene: TRBJ2-5; clone size: NA; V gene: TRBV5-6; CDR3 protein: CASSPNPSGTQYF; CDR3 DNA: TGTGCCAGCAGCCCTAACCCCTCCGGGACCCAGTACTTC
D gene: TRBD1; J gene: TRBJ1-1; clone size: many; V gene: TRBV12-3/TRBV12-4; CDR3 protein: CASRIQGASTEAFF; CDR3 DNA: TGTGCCAGCAGGATACAGGGGGCGAGTACTGAAGCTTTCTTT
D gene: NA; J gene: TRBJ2-1; clone size: many; V gene: TRBV5-1; CDR3 protein: CASSPGGVYNEQFF; CDR3 DNA: TGCGCCAGCAGCCCAGGGGGGGTCTACAATGAGCAGTTCTTC
D gene: NA; J gene: TRBJ1-5; clone size: many; V gene: TRBV6-5; CDR3 protein: CASSYAVNQPQHF; CDR3 DNA: TGTGCCAGCAGTTACGCAGTGAATCAGCCCCAGCATTTT
D gene: TRBD2; J gene: TRBJ2-1; clone size: medium-sized; V gene: TRBV9; CDR3 protein: CASTAGGRSDNEQFF; CDR3 DNA: TGTGCCAGCACAGCTGGCGGGAGATCCGACAATGAGCAGTTCTTC
D gene: TRBD2; J gene: TRBJ2-5; clone size: many; V gene: TRBV7-3; CDR3 protein: CASSLGGGKETQYF; CDR3 DNA: TGTGCCAGCAGCTTAGGCGGGGGAAAAGAGACCCAGTACTTC
D gene: TRBD1; J gene: TRBJ1-1; clone size: many; V gene: TRBV12-3/TRBV12-4; CDR3 protein: CASSQGAGGEAFF; CDR3 DNA: TGTGCCAGCAGCCAGGGGGCAGGGGGTGAAGCTTTCTTT
D gene: NA; J gene: TRBJ2-1; clone size: NA; V gene: TRBV19; CDR3 protein: CASSMGGYNEQFF; CDR3 DNA: TGTGCCAGTAGTATGGGTGGGTACAATGAGCAGTTCTTC
D gene: TRBD2; J gene: TRBJ2-3; clone size: NA; V gene: TRBV20-1; CDR3 protein: CSARIRDYADTQYF; CDR3 DNA: TGCAGTGCTAGAATCCGGGACTACGCAGATACGCAGTATTTT